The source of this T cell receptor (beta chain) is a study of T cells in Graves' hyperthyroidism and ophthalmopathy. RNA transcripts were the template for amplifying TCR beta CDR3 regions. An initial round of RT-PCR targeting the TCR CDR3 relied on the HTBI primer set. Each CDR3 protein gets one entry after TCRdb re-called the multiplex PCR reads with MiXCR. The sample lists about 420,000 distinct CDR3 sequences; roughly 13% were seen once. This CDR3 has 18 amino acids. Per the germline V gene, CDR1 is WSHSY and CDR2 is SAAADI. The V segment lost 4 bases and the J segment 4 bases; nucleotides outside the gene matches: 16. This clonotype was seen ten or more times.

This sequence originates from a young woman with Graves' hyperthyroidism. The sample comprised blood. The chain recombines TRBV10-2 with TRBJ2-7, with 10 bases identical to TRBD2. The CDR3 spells CASSVSGDSGRLMYEQYF. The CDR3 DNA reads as TGCGCCAGCAGTGTATCGGGGGATAGCGGGAGGTTGATGTACGAGCAGTACTTC.